What follows are 10 T cell receptor beta chains derived from one specimen sequenced in a study of T cell therapy after organ transplantation. Sequenced by immunoSEQ multiplex PCR; TCRdb stores in-frame clones only, minus some. Among roughly 48,000 clones, about 95% were seen once, and the ten largest hold around 3.1%. Antigen specificity for these receptors is unknown. The sample here was CD8+ T cells from blood, taken before autologous CMV-specific T cell therapy. Source of these receptors: a human patient who had received a solid organ transplant and had CMV disease.

This clone was picked up one time. The chain is built from TRBV15 and TRBJ1-1; D gene unclear. This CDR3 is 13 amino acids long. The V gene lost 0 bases and the J gene lost 0 bases, with 2 bases spanning the gap. Germline values: CDR1 LNHNV, CDR2 YYDKDF (reference sequence). CDR3 coding DNA: TGTGCCACCAGCAGAGAATTGAACACTGAAGCTTTCTTT. Its protein is CATSRELNTEAFF.

This chain's CDR3 is CASNQGGPSQPQHF. CDR3 DNA sequence: TGTGCCAGCAATCAGGGAGGCCCCAGTCAGCCCCAGCATTTT. V usage is TRBV27 and J usage is TRBJ1-5; tentatively, D is TRBD1 (5 bases). The V end was cut by 7 bases, the J end by 6 bases, with 16 bases between. Germline assignment: CDR1 MNHEY and CDR2 SMNVEV (reference sequence). This CDR3 comprises 14 residues.

As regards this clone: Other DNA sequences of this sample code for an identical CDR3. This chain links TRBV6-5 with TRBJ2-7; D tentatively reads TRBD1 or TRBD2 (5 bases each). Germline CDR1 and CDR2: MNHEY and SVGAGI. The CDR3 spans 13 residues. Trimming cost V 2 bases and J 1 base, with 6 bases left between them. For the CDR3, the DNA is TGTGCCAGCAGTTACGGGGGATCCTACGAGCAGTACTTC. Encoded protein: CASSYGGSYEQYF.

The chain combines TRBV2 with TRBJ2-1; D is unclear. The ends were cut back, 3 bases at V and 5 bases at J, with 5 bases in the middle. The CDR3 has 12 residues. Germline CDR1 SNHLY, CDR2 FYNNEI. The CDR3 nucleotides read TGTGCCAGCAGTGACGGTGACAATGAGCAGTTCTTC. This translates into CASSDGDNEQFF.

The CDR3 bases are TGTGCCAGCAGCTTCTTCCGACAGGGAACGGGGGAGCAGTACTTC. Translating gives CASSFFRQGTGEQYF. The chain links TRBV5-4 to TRBJ2-7; 7 bases are shared with TRBD1. This CDR3 spans 15 amino acids. Germline V gives CDR1 SGHNT, CDR2 YYREEE (reference sequence). The V segment lost 2 bases and the J segment 7 bases; nucleotides outside the gene matches: 12. The whole variable domain, remainder taken from reference TRBV5-4 and TRBJ2-7, is ETGVTQSPTHLIKTRGQQVTLRCSSQSGHNTVSWYQQALGQGPQFIFQYYREEENGRGNFPPRFSGLQFPNYSSELNVNALELDDSALYLCASSFFRQGTGEQYFGPGTRLTVT.

V gene TRBV27 combines with J gene TRBJ2-1; D is unresolved. The CDR3 contains 14 residues. V gave up 4 bases and J gave up 0 bases, with 7 bases separating them. CDR1 is MNHEY, CDR2 SMNVEV, per germline (reference sequence). CDR3 in DNA: TGTGCCAGCAGTTCTCTTAGCTCCTACAATGAGCAGTTCTTC. Residues: CASSSLSSYNEQFF.

J is TRBJ1-2 and V is TRBV23-1, with TRBD1 identical over 7 bases. TRBV23-1 is given ORF status, its function remaining uncertain. CDR3 size: 15 residues. J was trimmed by 2 bases and V by 3 bases; bases with no gene match: 6. The CDR3 DNA sequence: TGCGCCAGCAGTCAGCCGCAGGGGGGCAACTATGGCTACACCTTC. Residues: CASSQPQGGNYGYTF.

This chain links TRBV18 with TRBJ2-2; D is unclear. V lost 3 bases and J lost 3, with 11 bases in between. Germline V lookup: CDR1 KGHSH, CDR2 LQKENI. The CDR3 loop spans 15 amino acids. CDR3 sequence: CASSPRQSYTGELFF. DNA for the CDR3: TGTGCCAGCTCACCGCGGCAGTCCTACACCGGGGAGCTGTTTTTT.

This clone showed up just once. The chain couples TRBV9 to TRBJ1-1, with a tentative D call TRBD1 (6 bases). Deletions cut 3 bases from V and 6 bases from J, with 12 bases between. CDR1 is SGDLS and CDR2 is YYNGEE in the germline V gene. The CDR3 loop spans 13 amino acids. The CDR3, as DNA: TGTGCCAGCAGCGCAAGTGGGGGCCCTGAAGCTTTCTTT. As protein: CASSASGGPEAFF.

The chain combines TRBV7-6 with TRBJ1-1; no definite D call. Per germline, CDR1 SGHVS and CDR2 FNYEAQ. V lost 4 bases to trimming and J lost 4 bases, with 4 bases between them. The CDR3 covers 11 residues. The CDR3 region has the DNA TGTGCCAGCAGCTCGGGCACTGAAGCTTTCTTT. This translates into CASSSGTEAFF.